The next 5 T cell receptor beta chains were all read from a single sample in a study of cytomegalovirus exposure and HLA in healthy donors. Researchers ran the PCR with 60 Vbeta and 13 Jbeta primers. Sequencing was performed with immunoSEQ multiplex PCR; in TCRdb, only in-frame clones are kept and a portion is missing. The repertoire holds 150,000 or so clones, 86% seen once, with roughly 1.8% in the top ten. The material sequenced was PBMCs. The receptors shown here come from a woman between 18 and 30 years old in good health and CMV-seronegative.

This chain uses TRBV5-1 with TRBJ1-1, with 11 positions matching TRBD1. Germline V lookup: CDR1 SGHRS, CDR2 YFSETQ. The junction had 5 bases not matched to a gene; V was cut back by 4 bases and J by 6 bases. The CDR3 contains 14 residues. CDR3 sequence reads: CASSPGTGGSEAFF. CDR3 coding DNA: TGCGCCAGCAGCCCCGGGACAGGGGGGTCTGAAGCTTTCTTT.

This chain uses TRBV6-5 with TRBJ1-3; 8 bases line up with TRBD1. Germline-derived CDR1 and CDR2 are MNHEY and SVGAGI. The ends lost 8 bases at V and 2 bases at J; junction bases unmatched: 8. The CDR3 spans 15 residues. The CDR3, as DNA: TGTGCCAGCGCCACTCCAGGGGGCCCTGGAAACACCATATATTTT. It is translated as CASATPGGPGNTIYF.

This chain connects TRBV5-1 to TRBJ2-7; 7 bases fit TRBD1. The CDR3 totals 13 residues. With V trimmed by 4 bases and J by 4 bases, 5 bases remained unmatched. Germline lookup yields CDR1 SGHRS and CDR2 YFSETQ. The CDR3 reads CASSIGTEYEQYF. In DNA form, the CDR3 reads TGCGCCAGCAGCATTGGGACAGAATACGAGCAGTACTTC.

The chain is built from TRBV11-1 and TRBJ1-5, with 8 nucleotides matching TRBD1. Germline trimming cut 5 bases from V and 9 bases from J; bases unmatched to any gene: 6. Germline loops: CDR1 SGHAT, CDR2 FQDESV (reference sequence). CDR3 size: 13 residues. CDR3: CASSQDRGRPQHF. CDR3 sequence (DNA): TGTGCCAGCAGCCAAGACAGGGGTCGGCCCCAGCATTTT.

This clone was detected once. The CDR3 is CASSPTSGDRGMDTQYF. CDR3 DNA sequence: TGTGCCAGCTCACCTACCTCTGGCGACAGGGGAATGGATACGCAGTATTTT. This chain links TRBV18 with TRBJ2-3; TRBD1 matches at 8 bases. V was clipped by 3 bases and J by 6 bases; unmatched bases: 14. CDR3 length: 17 amino acids. Looked up from germline, CDR1 is KGHSH and CDR2 is LQKENI. The whole variable domain, remainder taken from reference TRBV18 and TRBJ2-3, is NAGVMQNPRHLVRRRGQEARLRCSPMKGHSHVYWYRQLPEEGLKFMVYLQKENIIDESGMPKERFSAEFPKEGPSILRIQQVVRGDSAAYFCASSPTSGDRGMDTQYFGPGTRLTVL.